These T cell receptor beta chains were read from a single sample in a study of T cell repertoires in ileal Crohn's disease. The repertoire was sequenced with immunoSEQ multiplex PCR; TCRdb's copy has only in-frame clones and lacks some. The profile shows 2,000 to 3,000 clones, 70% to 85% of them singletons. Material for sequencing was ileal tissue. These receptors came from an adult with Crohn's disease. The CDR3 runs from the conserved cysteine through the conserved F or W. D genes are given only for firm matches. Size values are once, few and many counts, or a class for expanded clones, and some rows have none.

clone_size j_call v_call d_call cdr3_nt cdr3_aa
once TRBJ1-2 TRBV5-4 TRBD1 TGTGCCAGCAGCTCTCAAGACAGGGTGTACACCTTC CASSSQDRVYTF
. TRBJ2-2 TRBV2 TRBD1 TGTGCCAGCAATCCAATGGGACAGGGGTACACCGGGGAGCTGTTTTTT CASNPMGQGYTGELFF
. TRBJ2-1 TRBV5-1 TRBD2 TGCGCCAGCAGCCTTAAGCGGGAGAACAATGAGCAGTTCTTC CASSLKRENNEQFF
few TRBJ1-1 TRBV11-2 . TGTGCCAGCAGCTTCCGGACTGAAGCTTTCTTT CASSFRTEAFF
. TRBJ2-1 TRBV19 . TGTGCCAGTAGTCCTACCGGGAGTAATGAGCAGTTCTTC CASSPTGSNEQFF
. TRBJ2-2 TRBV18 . TGTGCCAGCTCAGCAATCAGGGACACCGGGGAGCTGTTTTTT CASSAIRDTGELFF
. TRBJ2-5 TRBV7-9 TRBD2 TGTGCCAGCAGCCCGACTAGCGGGGGGCCCCAAGAGACCCAGTACTTC CASSPTSGGPQETQYF
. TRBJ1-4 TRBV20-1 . TGCAGTGCTAGGGAGAATGAAAAACTGTTTTTT CSARENEKLFF
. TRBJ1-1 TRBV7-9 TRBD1 TGTGCCAGCAGCTTAGAGCCAGGGGGCACTGAAGCTTTCTTT CASSLEPGGTEAFF
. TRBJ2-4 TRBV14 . TGTGCCAGCAGCCAAGTCGACCAGGGTAACATTCAGTACTTC CASSQVDQGNIQYF
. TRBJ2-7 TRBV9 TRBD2 TGTGCCAGCAGCGTAGGGGTCGGGGGGGTGTACGAGCAGTACTTC CASSVGVGGVYEQYF
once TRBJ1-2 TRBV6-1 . TGTGCCAGCAGAGAACTTGGGAGTCCCCTAGGCTATGGCTACACCTTC CASRELGSPLGYGYTF
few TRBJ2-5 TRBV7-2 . TGTGCCAGCAGTCACGGAGGACTCCAAGAGACCCAGTACTTC CASSHGGLQETQYF
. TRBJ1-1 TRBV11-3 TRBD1 TGTGCCAGCAGCTTGACAGGGTACACTGAAGCTTTCTTT CASSLTGYTEAFF
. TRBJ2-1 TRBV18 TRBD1 TGTGCCAGCTCACCAGTCCGCCAACGGACAGGGGGCAATGAGCAGTTCTTC CASSPVRQRTGGNEQFF
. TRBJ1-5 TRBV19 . TGTGCCAGTAGTCATACCGGGAGATCGAGCAATCAGCCCCAGCATTTT CASSHTGRSSNQPQHF
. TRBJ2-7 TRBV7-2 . TGTGCCAGCAGCTTAAGGTGGGGCGCAGCGGGCGAGCAGTACTTC CASSLRWGAAGEQYF
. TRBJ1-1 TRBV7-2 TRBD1 TGTGCCAGCAGCGCCGCGGGGACAGGGGTCCCGGCTTTCTTT CASSAAGTGVPAFF
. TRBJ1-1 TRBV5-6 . TGTGCCAGCAGCTTGAGGAGGGCCACTGAAGCTTTCTTT CASSLRRATEAFF
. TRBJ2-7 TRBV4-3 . TGCGCCAGCAGCCAAGATTCGCACAACTCCTACGAGCAGTACTTC CASSQDSHNSYEQYF
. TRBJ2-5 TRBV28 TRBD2 TGTGCCAGCAGTTTACAGCGGGAGGACCAAGAGACCCAGTACTTC CASSLQREDQETQYF
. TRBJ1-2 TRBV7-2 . TGTGCCAGCAGCTCGACAGCTAACTATGGCTACACCTTC CASSSTANYGYTF
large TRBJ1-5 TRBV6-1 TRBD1 TGTGCCAGCAGCCCCGGGACAGTTAGCAATCAGCCCCAGCATTTT CASSPGTVSNQPQHF
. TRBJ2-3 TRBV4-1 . TGCGCCAGCAGCCAATTACCCCACCAGGGGGGATCGACAGATACGCAGTATTTT CASSQLPHQGGSTDTQYF
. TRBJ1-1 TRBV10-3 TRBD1 TGTGCCATCAGTCCTCGGGACAGCAACACTGAAGCTTTCTTT CAISPRDSNTEAFF
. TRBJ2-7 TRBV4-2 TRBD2 TGTGCCAGCAGCTTGGGCCCCGGGACTAGCGGGAGCGAGCAGTACTTC CASSLGPGTSGSEQYF
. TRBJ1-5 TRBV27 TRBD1 TGTGCCAGCAGTTTTCGACAGGGGAATGTAGCTGGTCAGCCCCAGCATTTT CASSFRQGNVAGQPQHF
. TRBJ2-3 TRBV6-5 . TGTGCCAGCAGTTACGCGGGCACAGATACGCAGTATTTT CASSYAGTDTQYF
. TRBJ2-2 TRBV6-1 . TGTGCCAGCAGCAGGGACTCCCCGAACACCGGGGAGCTGTTTTTT CASSRDSPNTGELFF
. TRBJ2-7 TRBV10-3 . TGTGCCATCAGTGAGCACCTGACTAGTACTACGCAAGAGCAGTACTTC CAISEHLTSTTQEQYF
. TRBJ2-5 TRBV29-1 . TGCAGCGTTGCGCCTAGCGAAGAGACCCAGTACTTC CSVAPSEETQYF
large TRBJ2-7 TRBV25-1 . TGTGCCAGCAGGGACACCTCCTACGAGCAGTACTTC CASRDTSYEQYF
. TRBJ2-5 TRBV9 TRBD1 TGTGCCAGCAGCGCCCGGACAGGGGAGGAGACCCAGTACTTC CASSARTGEETQYF
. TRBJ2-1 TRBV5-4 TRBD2 TGTGCCAGCAGCTTGGGGTCGGGACTAGCGGGGTACAATGAGCAGTTCTTC CASSLGSGLAGYNEQFF
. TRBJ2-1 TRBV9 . TGTGCCAGCAGCGTTTATCGGAGGGGTGAGCAGTTCTTC CASSVYRRGEQFF
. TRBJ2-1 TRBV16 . TGTGCCAGCAGCCAATCTGCTAGCTCCTACAATGAGCAGTTCTTC CASSQSASSYNEQFF
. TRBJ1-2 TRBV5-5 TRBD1 TGTGCCAGCAGCCGAGACAGGGGTGGCTACACCTTC CASSRDRGGYTF
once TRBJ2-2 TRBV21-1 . TGTGCCAGCAGCAAAGGGCCCCGGAGGCGAGACACCGGGGAGCTGTTTTTT CASSKGPRRRDTGELFF
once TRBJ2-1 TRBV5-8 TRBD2 TGTGCCAGCAGCTTGGCGACCTCGGCGGGGGGGTACGGTGAGCAGTTCTTC CASSLATSAGGYGEQFF
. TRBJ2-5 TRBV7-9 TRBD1 TGTGCCAGCAGCTTAAGACAGGGGCGGGAGACCCAGTACTTC CASSLRQGRETQYF
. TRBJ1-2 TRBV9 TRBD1 TGTGCCAGCAGCCCAGGGGGGAACTATGGCTACACCTTC CASSPGGNYGYTF
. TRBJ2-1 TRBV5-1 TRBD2 TGCGCCAGCAGCGCTAGCGGTAATGAGCAGTTCTTC CASSASGNEQFF